The clone carrying this TCR beta chain was detected once. J was trimmed by 6 bases and V by 7 bases; bases with no gene match: 11. CDR3 size: 15 residues. Germline lookup yields CDR1 SGHRS and CDR2 YFSETQ. This sample was taken from a study of blood T cell repertoires in COVID-19. Study information: Researchers got acute and convalescent COVID-19 samples from the United States, Italy and Spain. T cells, B-cell-depleted T cells, or PBMCs provided the cDNA or gDNA that served as material.

How the authors handled the data: Amplified reference gene primers provided the basis for estimating nucleated cell counts. Sequencing used immunoSEQ multiplex PCR; TCRdb keeps in-frame clones, though not all of them. The V and J calls and clone size are taken from that table; D and trimming were inferred from the DNA. The data hold about 520,000 clones, with approximately 85% observed a single time. Sequencing was carried out using peripheral blood. The V and J genes are TRBV5-1 and TRBJ2-2; 8 bases are a match to TRBD1. The origin of this receptor is a human donor in a cohort sampled during active COVID-19. CDR3 region: CASAETGEGPGELFF. The CDR3, as DNA: TGCGCCAGCGCGGAGACAGGGGAAGGGCCCGGGGAGCTGTTTTTT.